The present T cell receptor beta chain was sequenced within a study of T cell responses to AZD1222 COVID-19 vaccine. The wider study: Both about-4-week and about-12-week second-dose recipients were combined. Points from the study as a whole: Spike-specific TCR breadth and depth both grew after two AZD1222 doses. Repertoires were obtained only post-peak T cell response. Only a handful of AZD1222 recipients tested seropositive at baseline.

In germline, CDR1 is SEHNR, CDR2 FQNEAQ (reference sequence). The J segment lost 1 base and the V segment lost 4 bases, leaving 8 bases of the junction unmatched. The CDR3 has 16 amino acids. Points on this clone: Antigen: not known.

This table comes from immunoSEQ multiplex PCR, and its TCRdb copy is limited to in-frame clones, with some not included. This sample has about 150,000 clones; 90% to 95% occur once, and the top ten carry about 1.3%. The chain couples TRBV7-9 to TRBJ2-3; 7 bases align to TRBD1. The sample consisted of peripheral blood, taken on day 0 of AZD1222 vaccination. The origin of this receptor is an adult in good health. As DNA, the CDR3 is TGTGCCAGCAGCTCCACCGACAGGGCCGGCACAGATACGCAGTATTTT. Amino acid sequence: CASSSTDRAGTDTQYF.